The 16 T cell receptor beta chains reported below all come from one sample, sequenced in a study of cytomegalovirus exposure and HLA in healthy donors (dated 2017 in TCRdb). To prepare the library, the immunoSEQ multiplex PCR assay was applied. The multiplex PCR relied on a mix of 60 forward primers for TCR Vbeta segments and 13 reverse primers for TCR Jbeta segments. TCRdb retrieved this table from immuneACCESS and kept in-frame rearrangements only. Not all clones are present; in checked studies, unresolved V genes account for under half, and no reason is known for the remainder. Counted in this sample were approximately 92,000 clones; over 70% of them appeared once. The ten biggest clones cover about 7% of the sample. The sample comprised PBMCs. All receptors come from a man in his forties or fifties in good health and CMV-seropositive.

V and J are TRBV5-1 and TRBJ2-3, with 14 bases that match TRBD2. The length of the CDR3 is 17 residues. The V gene's germline CDR1 is SGHRS and CDR2 YFSETQ. Trimming cost V 4 bases and J 2 bases; bases outside gene matches: 6. The CDR3 DNA follows: TGCGCCAGCAGCGGGGGACTAGCGGGGGCCTACACAGATACGCAGTATTTT. Its protein is CASSGGLAGAYTDTQYF.

The rearrangement joins TRBV5-6 to TRBJ1-6, with D perhaps matching TRBD1 (6 bases). CDR1 is SGHDT, CDR2 YYEEEE, per germline. The V gene lost 1 base and the J gene lost 10 bases, with 15 bases spanning the gap. The CDR3 spans 15 residues. The CDR3 is CASSLRGAPTSPLHF. CDR3 DNA: TGTGCCAGCAGCTTGCGGGGGGCGCCGACGTCACCCCTCCACTTT.

J is TRBJ1-1 and V is TRBV7-8; D uncertain. Germline CDR1 SGHVS, CDR2 FQNEAQ. CDR3 size: 13 residues. V shed 3 bases and J shed 1 base, with 6 bases lying between them. Written as DNA, the CDR3 is TGTGCCAGCAGCTTGACAAGGAACACTGAAGCTTTCTTT. This encodes CASSLTRNTEAFF.

The J gene is TRBJ2-3, the V gene TRBV5-5; D is undetermined. The V end was cut by 4 bases, the J end by 0 bases, with 12 bases between. Germline CDR1 and CDR2: SGHKS and YYEKEE (reference sequence). The CDR3 runs 15 residues. Here the CDR3 DNA reads TGTGCCAGCAGCGTGAGGTTACTAAGCACAGATACGCAGTATTTT. It translates to CASSVRLLSTDTQYF.

The chain recombines TRBV6-4 with TRBJ2-1; 9 bases are shared with TRBD2. The CDR3 length is 15 residues. From germline, CDR1 is MRHNA and CDR2 SNTAGT. Germline trimming cut 1 base from V and 7 bases from J; bases unmatched to any gene: 5. CDR3 nucleotide sequence: TGTGCCAGCAGTGACTGGGCGGGGGGGCCGAATGAGCAGTTCTTC. The encoded protein is CASSDWAGGPNEQFF.

This chain uses TRBV7-2 with TRBJ2-3; 9 bases match TRBD1. In germline, CDR1 is SGHTA, CDR2 FQGNSA. Germline trimming cut 5 bases from V and 3 bases from J; bases unmatched to any gene: 6. This CDR3 has 15 residues. CDR3 bases: TGTGCCAGCAGCACACCGGGACAGGGTACAGATACGCAGTATTTT. Translating it yields CASSTPGQGTDTQYF. Looking up the rest from reference TRBV7-2 and TRBJ2-3 gives the full variable domain: GAGVSQSPSNKVTEKGKDVELRCDPISGHTALYWYRQSLGQGLEFLIYFQGNSAPDKSGLPSDRFSAERTGGSVSTLTIQRTQQEDSAVYLCASSTPGQGTDTQYFGPGTRLTVL.

V is TRBV5-4 and J is TRBJ1-1; the match to TRBD1 covers 9 bases. V trimming: 3 bases; J trimming: 7 bases; junction bases outside the gene matches: 4. The CDR3 covers 13 residues. CDR1 SGHNT and CDR2 YYREEE come from the germline V gene (reference sequence). The CDR3 region is CASSWGQGVEAFF. The DNA for the CDR3 is TGTGCCAGCAGCTGGGGACAGGGTGTTGAAGCTTTCTTT.

The V and J genes are TRBV5-1 and TRBJ1-2, with TRBD1 matching 8 bases. CDR3 length: 17 amino acids. The trim removed 0 bases at V and 2 bases at J, leaving 9 bases unmatched. CDR1 is SGHRS and CDR2 is YFSETQ in the germline V gene. For the CDR3, the DNA is TGCGCCAGCAGCTTGGCGGGCGTGGGACAGGAGAACTATGGCTACACCTTC. Translating gives CASSLAGVGQENYGYTF.

CDR3 sequence reads: CAITLQGASGNTIYF. The CDR3 region has the DNA TGTGCCATCACCCTACAGGGGGCCTCTGGAAACACCATATATTTT. The V gene is TRBV10-3, the J gene TRBJ1-3; 9 bases are shared with TRBD1. Germline V lookup: CDR1 ENHRY, CDR2 SYGVKD. After removal of 7 bases from V and 0 bases from J, the junction contained 4 bases not matched to a gene. This CDR3 comprises 15 residues.

This chain links TRBV28 with TRBJ1-5, with TRBD1 matching 7 bases. Trimming removed 5 bases from V and 11 bases from J; junction bases left unmatched: 6. The germline gives CDR1 MDHEN, CDR2 SYDVKM. CDR3 length: 12 amino acids. The CDR3 DNA reads TGTGCCAGCAGTGACAGGGTTTTAGCCCAGCATTTT. Encoded protein: CASSDRVLAQHF.

This sequence joins TRBV27 and TRBJ1-2; no firm D call. The CDR3 totals 13 residues. Trimming pared 2 bases from V and 4 bases from J, leaving 8 bases between. Germline V gives CDR1 MNHEY, CDR2 SMNVEV (reference sequence). CDR3 nucleotide sequence: TGTGCCAGCAGTTTAGGCAAATTCTATGGCTACACCTTC. Amino acid sequence: CASSLGKFYGYTF.

About this clone: One end of the junction does not line up with germline, which may come from a read error. The genes are TRBV2 and TRBJ1-5; D not certain. The CDR3 has 14 amino acids. Germline CDR1 reads SNHLY; CDR2 reads FYNNEI. The CDR3 region has the DNA TGTGCCAGCACCGGGATGACTGAGAATCAGCCCCAGAATTTT. This codes for CASTGMTENQPQNF.

This clone was observed a few times. The chain has TRBV9 and TRBJ2-3; D is possibly TRBD2 (6 bases). Trimming took 5 bases from V and 3 from J, leaving 10 bases between them. Germline V gene lookup returns CDR1 SGDLS and CDR2 YYNGEE. This CDR3 is 13 amino acids long. CDR3 bases: TGTGCCAGCAGAAACAGCGGGACAGATACGCAGTATTTT. This codes for CASRNSGTDTQYF.

The V and J genes are TRBV30 and TRBJ1-1, with a tentative D call TRBD1 (5 bases). The V end was cut by 0 bases, the J end by 0 bases, with 11 bases between. The CDR3 extends over 15 amino acids. Per the germline V gene, CDR1 is GTSNPN and CDR2 is SVGIG (reference sequence). The CDR3 reads CAWSVTGGVNTEAFF. In DNA, the CDR3 is TGTGCCTGGAGTGTAACGGGGGGGGTGAACACTGAAGCTTTCTTT. The entire variable domain, with the rest obtained from reference TRBV30 and TRBJ1-1, is as follows: SQTIHQWPATLVQPVGSPLSLECTVEGTSNPNLYWYRQAAGRGLQLLFYSVGIGQISSEVPQNLSASRPQDRQFILSSKKLLLSDSGFYLCAWSVTGGVNTEAFFGQGTRLTVV.

V gene TRBV4-3 combines with J gene TRBJ2-1; no reliable D call. Trimming took off 0 bases at V and 9 bases at J, with 6 bases between the two ends. Per the germline V gene, CDR1 is LGHNA and CDR2 is YSLEER. The CDR3 totals 12 residues. The CDR3 bases are TGCGCCAGCAGCCAAGAGACGGGTGAGCAGTTCTTC. Protein sequence: CASSQETGEQFF.

The chain has TRBV29-1 and TRBJ2-2; 12 positions agree with TRBD1. The CDR3 is 17 residues long. Per germline, CDR1 SQVTM and CDR2 ANQGSEA. After removal of 8 bases from V and 0 bases from J, the junction contained 10 bases not matched to a gene. The DNA for the CDR3 is TGCAGCTTTACCCCGGGACAGGGGGCAGCGAACACCGGGGAGCTGTTTTTT. It specifies CSFTPGQGAANTGELFF.